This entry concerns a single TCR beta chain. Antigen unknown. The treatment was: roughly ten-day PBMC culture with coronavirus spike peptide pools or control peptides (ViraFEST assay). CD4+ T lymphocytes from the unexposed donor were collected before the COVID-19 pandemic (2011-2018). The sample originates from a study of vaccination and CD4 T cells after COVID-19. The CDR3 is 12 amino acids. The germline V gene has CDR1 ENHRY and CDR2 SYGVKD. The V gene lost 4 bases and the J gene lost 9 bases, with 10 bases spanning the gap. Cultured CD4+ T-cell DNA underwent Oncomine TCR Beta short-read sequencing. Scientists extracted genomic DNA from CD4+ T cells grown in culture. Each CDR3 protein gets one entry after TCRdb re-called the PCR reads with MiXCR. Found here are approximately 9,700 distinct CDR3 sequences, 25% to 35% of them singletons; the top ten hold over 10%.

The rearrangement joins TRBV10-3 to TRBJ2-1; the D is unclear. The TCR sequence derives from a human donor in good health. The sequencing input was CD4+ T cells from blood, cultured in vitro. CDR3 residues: CAISGKRSEQFF. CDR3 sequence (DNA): TGTGCCATCAGTGGCAAGAGAAGTGAGCAGTTCTTC.